Given below is one T cell receptor beta chain in context. This sample is part of a study of blood T cell repertoires in COVID-19. Across the study: Samples representing acute and convalescent COVID-19 were sourced from the United States, Italy and Spain. T cells, B-cell-depleted T cells, or PBMCs provided the cDNA or gDNA that served as material.

As handled by the study authors: Reference gene primer amplification gave estimated nucleated cell counts. Method: immunoSEQ multiplex PCR; TCRdb's copy keeps in-frame clones and lacks some. V and J calls and clone size are those listed in that table; D and trimming were worked out from the DNA. The sample includes 50,000 to 65,000 clones, roughly 83% of them seen just once. Seattle patients were enrolled during active infection and followed longitudinally. The CDR3 is made up of 16 amino acids. Germline-derived CDR1 and CDR2 are MGHRA and YSYEKL. Trimming took off 0 bases at V and 7 bases at J, with 16 bases between the two ends.

V gene TRBV4-1 combines with J gene TRBJ1-5, with D uncertain. This receptor was obtained from a man aged 60-69 years with COVID-19, enrolled during active disease. Specimen: peripheral blood. The CDR3 spells CASSQEEGPGLQPQHF. CDR3 nucleotide sequence: TGCGCCAGCAGCCAAGAAGAAGGGCCGGGGTTACAGCCCCAGCATTTT.